A selection of T cell receptor beta chains follows, all from one sample in a study of cytomegalovirus exposure and HLA in healthy donors. The data were produced by immunoSEQ multiplex PCR, yet TCRdb's version contains in-frame clones alone and is incomplete. The sample includes 100,000 or so clones. The specimen sequenced was PBMCs. Receptors originate from a man aged 50-59 years in good health and CMV-seronegative. Both conserved end residues are part of each CDR3. Fields, in order: V gene, J gene, CDR3 protein.

V gene: TRBV18; J gene: TRBJ1-1; CDR3 protein: CASLARDTEAFF
V gene: TRBV6-5; J gene: TRBJ2-1; CDR3 protein: CASSYLGTYNEQFF
V gene: TRBV4-3; J gene: TRBJ2-1; CDR3 protein: CASSQDSGEGSNEQFF
V gene: TRBV18; J gene: NA; CDR3 protein: CASSLTGTGVDEQYF
V gene: TRBV7-9; J gene: TRBJ1-4; CDR3 protein: CASSRSDSRNEKLFF
V gene: TRBV6-5; J gene: TRBJ1-2; CDR3 protein: CASRFSGNYGYTF
V gene: TRBV30; J gene: TRBJ1-5; CDR3 protein: CAWSGSGQPQHF
V gene: TRBV7-9; J gene: TRBJ1-5; CDR3 protein: CASSRGTGNQPQHF
V gene: TRBV6-1; J gene: TRBJ2-3; CDR3 protein: CASSEVLSGTTPDF
V gene: TRBV7-9; J gene: TRBJ1-2; CDR3 protein: CASSLDGTAIYGYTF
V gene: TRBV15; J gene: TRBJ1-2; CDR3 protein: CATSRAGQGGAGYTF
V gene: TRBV11-2; J gene: TRBJ1-1; CDR3 protein: CASSLFGGNTEAFF
V gene: TRBV7-2; J gene: TRBJ1-1; CDR3 protein: CASSSDRRTEAFF
V gene: TRBV10-3; J gene: TRBJ1-1; CDR3 protein: CAISAGTGGNTEAFF
V gene: TRBV4-1; J gene: TRBJ1-5; CDR3 protein: CASSQEYSDNQPQHF
V gene: TRBV12-5; J gene: TRBJ2-7; CDR3 protein: CASGLVRDRGYYEQYF
V gene: TRBV27; J gene: TRBJ2-1; CDR3 protein: CASSRVRTFNNEQFF
V gene: TRBV4-3; J gene: TRBJ1-6; CDR3 protein: CASSQDYGGSSYNSPLHF
V gene: TRBV2; J gene: TRBJ1-2; CDR3 protein: CASKGAINYGYTF
V gene: TRBV5-6; J gene: TRBJ2-5; CDR3 protein: CASSLGLAGIETQYF
V gene: TRBV15; J gene: TRBJ1-2; CDR3 protein: CATSRSKSWTGQGYTF
V gene: TRBV5-1; J gene: TRBJ1-4; CDR3 protein: CASSLNRGKLNEKLFF
V gene: TRBV15; J gene: TRBJ1-2; CDR3 protein: CATSREEAGLYGYTF
V gene: TRBV30; J gene: TRBJ1-1; CDR3 protein: CAWMARGRAEAFF
V gene: TRBV4-3; J gene: TRBJ2-7; CDR3 protein: CASSPRTGGYEQYF
V gene: TRBV5-6; J gene: TRBJ2-3; CDR3 protein: CASSFDRGGTDTQYF
V gene: TRBV18; J gene: TRBJ1-4; CDR3 protein: CASSPPGGDREKLFF
V gene: TRBV27; J gene: TRBJ1-2; CDR3 protein: CASSFGPWEMNGYTF
V gene: TRBV18; J gene: TRBJ2-5; CDR3 protein: CASSPRGETQYF
V gene: TRBV29-1; J gene: TRBJ2-1; CDR3 protein: CSVDGLEQFF
V gene: TRBV11-2; J gene: TRBJ1-4; CDR3 protein: CASTDRDKLFF
V gene: TRBV5-1; J gene: TRBJ2-7; CDR3 protein: CASNANSYEQYF
V gene: TRBV7-9; J gene: TRBJ1-4; CDR3 protein: CASSFPGEKLFF
V gene: TRBV19; J gene: TRBJ2-3; CDR3 protein: CASSIPGVSTDTQYF
V gene: TRBV9; J gene: TRBJ2-5; CDR3 protein: CASSVGLQETQYF
V gene: TRBV18; J gene: TRBJ2-7; CDR3 protein: CASSPSTGGERSYEQYF